Listed here are 21 T cell receptor beta chains from one sample, sequenced in a study of T cell responses to AZD1222 COVID-19 vaccine. Libraries were prepared by immunoSEQ multiplex PCR; TCRdb keeps only in-frame clonotypes and omits some of them. The repertoire holds about 200,000 clones, with approximately 93% as singletons. The sequencing used peripheral blood, collected 28 days after the second AZD1222 dose. These receptors all come from an adult who received the AZD1222 COVID-19 vaccine.

The chain carries TRBV10-2 and TRBJ2-7, with 9 bases matching TRBD2. Germline V CDR1 and CDR2: WSHSY, SAAADI. V shed 6 bases and J 4 bases; nucleotides not matched to a gene: 4. The CDR3 contains 13 residues. The CDR3 DNA reads TGCGCCAGCAGGACTAGCGGCATATACGAGCAGTACTTC. This sequence encodes CASRTSGIYEQYF.

The chain uses TRBV5-4 and TRBJ1-2; D call uncertain. Trimming removed 4 bases from V and 6 bases from J, with 13 bases in between. Germline V gives CDR1 SGHNT, CDR2 YYREEE (reference sequence). The CDR3 consists of 13 residues. The CDR3 DNA sequence: TGTGCCAGCAGCCTGGGCCCCGGGGATGGCTACACCTTC. The encoded protein is CASSLGPGDGYTF.

The V and J genes are TRBV10-3 and TRBJ2-7; TRBD2 agrees at 11 bases. CDR3 size: 16 residues. V shed 3 bases and J 0 bases; nucleotides not matched to a gene: 4. Germline CDR1 is ENHRY and CDR2 is SYGVKD. Written as DNA, the CDR3 is TGTGCCATCAGTGACCCCGGGACTAGCGGCTCCTACGAGCAGTACTTC. Its protein is CAISDPGTSGSYEQYF.

In its sample, this clone was seen once. CDR3 DNA sequence: TGTGCCAGCAGTTTGGCGGGGGCCCCATTCTATGGCTACACCTTC. Protein sequence: CASSLAGAPFYGYTF. The gene calls are TRBV28 and TRBJ1-2; perhaps TRBD1 as D (6 bases). The CDR3 runs to 15 residues. Trimming cost V 3 bases and J 4 bases, with 15 bases left between them. Per the germline V gene, CDR1 is MDHEN and CDR2 is SYDVKM.

This clone was counted only a few times. The J gene is TRBJ1-3, the V gene TRBV5-1, with 8 bases lining up with TRBD1. Germline CDR1 reads SGHRS; CDR2 reads YFSETQ. The CDR3 sequence is 16 residues long. With V trimmed by 4 bases and J by 0 bases, 6 bases remained unmatched. CDR3 in DNA: TGCGCCAGCAGCGGGACCGGGACAGGCTCTGGAAACACCATATATTTT. Its protein is CASSGTGTGSGNTIYF.

The chain joins TRBV11-3 to TRBJ2-5; no clear D. Deletions cut 4 bases from V and 3 bases from J, with 6 bases between. CDR3 length: 12 residues. Germline lookup yields CDR1 SGHNT and CDR2 YENEEA. The CDR3 loop reads CASSSPKETQYF. The CDR3 DNA sequence: TGTGCCAGCAGCTCGCCTAAAGAGACCCAGTACTTC.

The V gene is TRBV28, the J gene TRBJ1-1; no clear D gene. Germline loops: CDR1 MDHEN, CDR2 SYDVKM. Trimming stripped 6 bases from V and 0 bases from J, with 17 bases between. This CDR3 region has 16 residues. The CDR3 loop reads CASRYLRAVMNTEAFF. The DNA for the CDR3 is TGTGCCAGCAGGTACTTGAGGGCAGTCATGAACACTGAAGCTTTCTTT.

The V and J genes are TRBV5-1 and TRBJ2-2; 12 bases are a match to TRBD1. The CDR3 contains 16 residues. The V segment lost 2 bases and the J segment 6 bases; nucleotides outside the gene matches: 5. Germline values: CDR1 SGHRS, CDR2 YFSETQ. As DNA, the CDR3 is TGCGCCAGCAGCTTAGGCGGGACAGGGGGCGCCGGGGAGCTGTTTTTT. Amino acids: CASSLGGTGGAGELFF.

The chain links TRBV7-2 to TRBJ2-7; tentative D call: TRBD2 (5 bases). Germline V lookup: CDR1 SGHTA, CDR2 FQGNSA. The length of the CDR3 is 14 residues. V was pared by 2 bases and J by 2 bases, with 10 bases between. CDR3 DNA sequence: TGTGCCAGCAGCTTAATAAGCGGACCCTACGAGCAGTACTTC. Its protein is CASSLISGPYEQYF.

This sequence joins TRBV5-5 and TRBJ1-2; no reliable D call. V shed 4 bases and J shed 5 bases, with 12 bases lying between them. Germline assignment: CDR1 SGHKS and CDR2 YYEKEE (reference sequence). This CDR3 comprises 13 residues. The CDR3 spells CASSGEPRYGYTF. CDR3 nucleotide sequence: TGTGCCAGCAGCGGGGAGCCTAGGTATGGCTACACCTTC. Combining the CDR3 with reference TRBV5-5 and TRBJ1-2 gives the whole variable domain DAGVTQSPTHLIKTRGQQVTLRCSPISGHKSVSWYQQVLGQGPQFIFQYYEKEERGRGNFPDRFSARQFPNYSSELNVNALLLGDSALYLCASSGEPRYGYTFGSGTRLTVV.

The chain uses TRBV6-2 or TRBV6-3 and TRBJ2-1; 13 positions agree with TRBD2. Per the germline V gene, CDR1 is MNHEY and CDR2 is SVGEGT. Trimming at V came to 6 bases and at J to 4 bases, leaving 3 bases not matched to a gene. The CDR3 covers 15 residues. Here the CDR3 reads CASSSLAGGYNEQFF. CDR3 in DNA: TGTGCCAGCAGCTCACTAGCGGGAGGGTACAATGAGCAGTTCTTC.

The chain is built from TRBV9 and TRBJ2-5; 12 bases match TRBD2. V trimming: 0 bases; J trimming: 5 bases; junction bases outside the gene matches: 5. CDR1 is SGDLS and CDR2 is YYNGEE in the germline V gene. The length of the CDR3 is 16 residues. CDR3 residues: CASSVVPSGRAETQYF. The CDR3 DNA follows: TGTGCCAGCAGCGTAGTCCCTAGCGGGAGGGCGGAGACCCAGTACTTC.

V usage is TRBV5-5 and J usage is TRBJ2-7; no clear D. Germline CDR1 is SGHKS and CDR2 is YYEKEE (reference sequence). V lost 1 base and J 6 bases, leaving 11 bases between the germline ends. The CDR3 covers 13 residues. The CDR3 sequence is CASSLMGSPEQYF. The CDR3 DNA follows: TGTGCCAGCAGCTTGATGGGATCTCCCGAGCAGTACTTC.

V gene TRBV12-3 or TRBV12-4 combines with J gene TRBJ1-5, with D unresolved. CDR3 length: 13 residues. With 5 bases removed from V and 10 bases from J, the gap between germline ends came to 15 bases. The CDR3 DNA reads TGTGCCAGCAGTCGCCCTCCGGGAACACCCCAGCATTTT. Translation gives CASSRPPGTPQHF.

J is TRBJ2-7 and V is TRBV10-3; perhaps TRBD1 as D (6 bases). Trimming removed 0 bases at V and 6 bases at J, with 15 bases between. There are 15 residues in the CDR3. Germline values: CDR1 ENHRY, CDR2 SYGVKD. CDR3 sequence: CAISESRQGLGEQYF. CDR3 sequence (DNA): TGTGCCATCAGTGAGTCGAGGCAGGGGTTGGGCGAGCAGTACTTC.

The chain employs TRBV3-1 (or the pseudogene TRBV3-2) and TRBJ1-2; D gene ambiguous. The germline V and J ends were trimmed by 0 bases and 6 bases, with 14 bases remaining between them. Germline loops: CDR1 LGHDT, CDR2 YNNKEL (reference sequence). The CDR3 sequence is 15 residues long. CDR3 region: CASSQDQGGTHGYTF. The CDR3 DNA reads as TGTGCCAGCAGCCAAGATCAAGGTGGAACTCATGGCTACACCTTC.

This chain joins TRBV18 and TRBJ1-6; 8 nucleotides match TRBD1. The germline CDR1 and CDR2 sequences are KGHSH and LQKENI. This CDR3 is 15 amino acids long. Trimming removed 6 bases from V and 8 bases from J; junction bases left unmatched: 9. In DNA, the CDR3 is TGTGCCAGCTCCCAGGGGGCTAGTGTGGATTCACCCCTCCACTTT. Translating gives CASSQGASVDSPLHF.

The CDR3 nucleotides read TGCGCCAGCTTTCGTTCGGGTGGCTCCTACAATGAGCAGTTCTTC. It specifies CASFRSGGSYNEQFF. The chain couples TRBV5-1 to TRBJ2-1; D call uncertain. Deletions cut 7 bases from V and 0 bases from J, with 14 bases between. The CDR3 loop spans 15 amino acids. CDR1 SGHRS and CDR2 YFSETQ come from the germline V gene.

The rearrangement joins TRBV11-3 to TRBJ2-3, with 7 nucleotides matching TRBD2. CDR3 size: 14 residues. V shed 2 bases, J shed 4 bases, and the junction held 3 bases outside the gene matches. CDR1 is SGHNT and CDR2 is YENEEA in the germline V gene. DNA of the CDR3: TGTGCCAGCAGCTTAACCGGACTAGCAGATACGCAGTATTTT. Protein product: CASSLTGLADTQYF.

The gene calls are TRBV28 and TRBJ1-1; D possibly corresponds to TRBD1 (5 bases). CDR3 size: 13 residues. V was trimmed by 6 bases and J by 0 bases, leaving 8 bases between them. Germline values: CDR1 MDHEN, CDR2 SYDVKM. The CDR3 DNA reads TGTGCCAGCAGGCCAGGGCTGAACACTGAAGCTTTCTTT. This codes for CASRPGLNTEAFF.

The chain recombines TRBV11-1 with TRBJ2-7, with a tentative D call TRBD2 (5 bases). This CDR3 spans 15 amino acids. V gave up 1 base and J gave up 1 base, with 11 bases separating them. Germline V gene data show CDR1 as SGHAT and CDR2 as FQDESV (reference sequence). The CDR3 loop is CASSLGPLASYEQYF. The CDR3 DNA reads as TGTGCCAGCAGCTTAGGCCCCCTAGCTTCCTACGAGCAGTACTTC.